The clone carrying this TCR beta chain was counted at least ten times. The sample is drawn from a study of T cells in Graves' hyperthyroidism and ophthalmopathy. V was pared by 2 bases and J by 4 bases, with 15 bases of the junction left unmatched. Germline loops: CDR1 GTSNPN, CDR2 SVGIG (reference sequence). This CDR3 is 17 amino acids long. In making diagnoses, clinical symptoms, serum thyroxine and TRAb, thyroid ultrasound and orbital computed tomography were all used. RNA transcripts provided the source from which TCR beta CDR3 regions were amplified. TCR CDR3 underwent first-round RT-PCR with the HTBI primer set. TCRdb re-called the multiplex PCR reads with MiXCR, one entry per CDR3 protein. Counted here are approximately 640,000 distinct CDR3 sequences, around 15% occurring once; the ten biggest clones make up less than 4.5%.

Sequenced: blood. This receptor was obtained from a woman aged 25 to 39 with Graves' hyperthyroidism. The chain employs TRBV30 and TRBJ2-7; 9 bases fit TRBD2. The CDR3 spells CAWSPPRTSGRPYEQYF. CDR3 bases: TGTGCCTGGAGTCCCCCCCGAACTAGCGGGCGCCCGTACGAGCAGTACTTC.